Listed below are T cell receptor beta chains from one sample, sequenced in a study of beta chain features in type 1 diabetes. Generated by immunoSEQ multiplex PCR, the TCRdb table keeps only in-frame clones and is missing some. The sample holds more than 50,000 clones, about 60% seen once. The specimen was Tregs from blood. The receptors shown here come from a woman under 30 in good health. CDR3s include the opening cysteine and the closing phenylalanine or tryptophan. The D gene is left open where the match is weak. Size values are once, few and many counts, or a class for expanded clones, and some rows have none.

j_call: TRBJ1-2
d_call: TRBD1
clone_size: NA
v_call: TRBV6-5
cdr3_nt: TGTGCCAGCAGTTACTCGCGCAGGGGGCACCTCTATGGCTACACCTTC
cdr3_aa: CASSYSRRGHLYGYTF

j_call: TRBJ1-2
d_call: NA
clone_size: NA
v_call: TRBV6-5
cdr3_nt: TGTGCCAGCATATTGACAGGATCCTACTATGGCTACACCTTC
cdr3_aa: CASILTGSYYGYTF

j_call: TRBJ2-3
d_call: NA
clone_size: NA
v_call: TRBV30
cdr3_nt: TGTGCCTGGAGTGACAGGGCACATACGCAGTATTTT
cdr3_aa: CAWSDRAHTQYF

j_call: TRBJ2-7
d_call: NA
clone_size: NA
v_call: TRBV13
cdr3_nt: TGTGCCAGCAGCGAAGGTCCCGGAGGGAGCGAGCAGTACTTC
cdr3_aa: CASSEGPGGSEQYF

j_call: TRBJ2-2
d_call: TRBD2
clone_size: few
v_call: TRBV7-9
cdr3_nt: TGTGCCAGCAGCCCCTCCGGGACTAGCGGGGCAGTCACCACCGGGGAGCTGTTTTTT
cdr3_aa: CASSPSGTSGAVTTGELFF

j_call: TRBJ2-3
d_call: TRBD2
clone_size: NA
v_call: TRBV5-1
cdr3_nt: TGCGCCAGCAGCTTGGCCGGGACTAGCGTAGATACGCAGTATTTT
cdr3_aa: CASSLAGTSVDTQYF

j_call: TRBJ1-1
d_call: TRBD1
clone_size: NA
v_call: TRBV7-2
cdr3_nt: TGTGCCAGCAGCATACAGGGGGCTAACACTGAAGCTTTCTTT
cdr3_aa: CASSIQGANTEAFF

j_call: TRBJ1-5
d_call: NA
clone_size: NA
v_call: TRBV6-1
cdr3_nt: TGTGCCAGCAGGCCTGGGCCCAGCCAGCCCCAGCATTTT
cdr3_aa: CASRPGPSQPQHF

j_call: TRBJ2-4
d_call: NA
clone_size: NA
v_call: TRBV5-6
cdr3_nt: TGTGCCAGCAGTGAATTTGGGTTTGCGGACATTCAGTACTTC
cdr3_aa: CASSEFGFADIQYF

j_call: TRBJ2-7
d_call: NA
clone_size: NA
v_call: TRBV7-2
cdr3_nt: TGTGCCAGCAGCTTAGTGGCGGGTAGCTCCTACGAGCAGTACTTC
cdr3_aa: CASSLVAGSSYEQYF

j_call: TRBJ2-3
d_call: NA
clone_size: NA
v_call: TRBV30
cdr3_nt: TGTGCCTGGAGTGTACGGCTAGCTACAGATACGCAGTATTTT
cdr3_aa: CAWSVRLATDTQYF

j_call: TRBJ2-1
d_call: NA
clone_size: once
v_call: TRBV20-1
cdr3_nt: TGCAGTGCTGCTAGAGACAATGAGCAGTTCTTC
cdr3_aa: CSAARDNEQFF

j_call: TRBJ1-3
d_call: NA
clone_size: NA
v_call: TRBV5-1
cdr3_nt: TGCGCCAGCAGCACCACAGGTTTAGCTGGAAACACCATATATTTT
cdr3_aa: CASSTTGLAGNTIYF

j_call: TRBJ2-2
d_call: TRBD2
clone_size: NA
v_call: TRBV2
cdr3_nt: TGTGCCAGCGGGGGGACTAGCAGGAAAACCGGGGAGCTGTTTTTT
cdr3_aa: CASGGTSRKTGELFF

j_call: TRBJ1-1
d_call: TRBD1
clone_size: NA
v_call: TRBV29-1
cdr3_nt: TGCAGCTCACATCCCGGGACAGGAATGAACACTGAAGCTTTCTTT
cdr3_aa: CSSHPGTGMNTEAFF

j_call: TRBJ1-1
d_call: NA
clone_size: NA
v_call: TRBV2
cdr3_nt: TGTGCCAGCAGGGAGGAGAACACTGAAGCTTTCTTT
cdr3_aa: CASREENTEAFF

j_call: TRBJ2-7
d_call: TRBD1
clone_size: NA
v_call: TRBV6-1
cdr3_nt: TGTGCCAGCACCTCATCGACAGGGTCGAGGGAGCAGTACTTC
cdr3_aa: CASTSSTGSREQYF

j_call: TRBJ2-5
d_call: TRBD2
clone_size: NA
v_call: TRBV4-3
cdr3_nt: TGCGCCAGCAGCCCGGGACTAGGTGAAGAGACCCAGTACTTC
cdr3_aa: CASSPGLGEETQYF

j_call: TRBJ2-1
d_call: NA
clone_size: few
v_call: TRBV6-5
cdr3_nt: TGTGCCAGCAGTTTGGATAGCGATGAGCAGTTCTTC
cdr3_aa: CASSLDSDEQFF

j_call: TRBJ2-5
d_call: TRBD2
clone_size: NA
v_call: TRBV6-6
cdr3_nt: TGTGCCAGCAGGCTGCAACTAGCGGGTATGAAAGAGACCCAGTACTTC
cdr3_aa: CASRLQLAGMKETQYF

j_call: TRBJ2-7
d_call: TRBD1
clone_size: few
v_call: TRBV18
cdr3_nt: TGTGCCAGCTCAGATATGACAGGGCAGCCCTACGAGCAGTACTTC
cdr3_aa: CASSDMTGQPYEQYF

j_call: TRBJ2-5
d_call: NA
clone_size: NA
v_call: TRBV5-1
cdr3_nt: TGCGCCAGCAGCTCGGGAAGTGGGGAAGGGGAGACCCAGTACTTC
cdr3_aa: CASSSGSGEGETQYF

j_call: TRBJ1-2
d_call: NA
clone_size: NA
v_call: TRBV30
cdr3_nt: TGTGCCTGGAATTTTCCCCAGGGCTCCTATGGCTACACCTTC
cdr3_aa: CAWNFPQGSYGYTF

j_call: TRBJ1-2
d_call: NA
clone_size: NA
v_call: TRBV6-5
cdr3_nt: TGTGCCAGCAGTTACTCCGGCAGGGTGACGAGTGGCTACACCTTC
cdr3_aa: CASSYSGRVTSGYTF

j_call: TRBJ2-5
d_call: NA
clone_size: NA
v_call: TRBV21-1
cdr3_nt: TGTGCCAGCAGCAAAGATGGGCACTCTAAAGAGACCCAGTACTTC
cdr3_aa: CASSKDGHSKETQYF

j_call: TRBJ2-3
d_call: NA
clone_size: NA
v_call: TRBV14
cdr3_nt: TGTGCCAGCAGTACGGTATCAGATACGCAGTATTTT
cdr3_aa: CASSTVSDTQYF

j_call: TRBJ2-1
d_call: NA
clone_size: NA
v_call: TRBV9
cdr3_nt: TGTGCCAGCAGCGTAGGCCCACTCAGCGGTAGAAATGAGCAGTTCTTC
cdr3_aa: CASSVGPLSGRNEQFF

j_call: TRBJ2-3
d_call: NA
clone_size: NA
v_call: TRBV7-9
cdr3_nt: TGTGCCAGCAGCGTCTCGGGAGTGACAGATACGCAGTATTTT
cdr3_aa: CASSVSGVTDTQYF

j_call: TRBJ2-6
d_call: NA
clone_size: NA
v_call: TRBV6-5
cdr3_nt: TGTGCCAGCAGTTACTCGCCTAGGGCCAACGTCCTGACTTTC
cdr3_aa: CASSYSPRANVLTF

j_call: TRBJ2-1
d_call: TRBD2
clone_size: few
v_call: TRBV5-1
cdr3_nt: TGCGCCAGCAGACGGACTAGCGGGAGGGCCGGCGACAATGAGCAGTTCTTC
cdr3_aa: CASRRTSGRAGDNEQFF

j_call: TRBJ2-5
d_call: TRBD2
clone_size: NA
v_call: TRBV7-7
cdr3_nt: TGTGCTAGCAGCTCGCTAGCGGGAGGAGAGACCCAGTACTTC
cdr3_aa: CASSSLAGGETQYF

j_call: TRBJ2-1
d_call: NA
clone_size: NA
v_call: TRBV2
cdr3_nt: TGTGCCAGCTGGGTGGACAGCAACAATGAGCAGTTCTTC
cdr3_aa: CASWVDSNNEQFF

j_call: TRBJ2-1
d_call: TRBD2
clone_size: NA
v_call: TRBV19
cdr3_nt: TGTGCCAGTATCCCCAGGCATAGCGGGGGGGTGGGGAGCTCCTACAATGAGCAGTTCTTC
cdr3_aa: CASIPRHSGGVGSSYNEQFF

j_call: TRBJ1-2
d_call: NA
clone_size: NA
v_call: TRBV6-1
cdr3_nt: TGTGCCGCAAAGCAGGGCCCCGAATCCTATGGCTACACCTTC
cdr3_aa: CAAKQGPESYGYTF

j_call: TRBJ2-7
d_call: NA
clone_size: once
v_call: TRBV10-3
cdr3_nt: TGTGCCACCGTGGGGGGGGCCTCCTACGAGCAGTACTTC
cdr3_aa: CATVGGASYEQYF

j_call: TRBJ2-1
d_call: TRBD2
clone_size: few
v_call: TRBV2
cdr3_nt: TGTGCCAGCAGCGAGACCGGGACTAGTATTAATGAGCAGTTCTTC
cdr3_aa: CASSETGTSINEQFF

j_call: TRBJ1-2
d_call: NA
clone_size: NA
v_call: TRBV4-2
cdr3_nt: TGTGCCAGCAGCCAAGTTGCCGGGGCCGGGGGGTACACCTTC
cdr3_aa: CASSQVAGAGGYTF

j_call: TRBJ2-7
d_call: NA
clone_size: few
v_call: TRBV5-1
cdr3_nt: TGCGCCAGCAAACTTTCCGCGGGCGGGGCGGCCTACGAGCAGTACTTC
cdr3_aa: CASKLSAGGAAYEQYF

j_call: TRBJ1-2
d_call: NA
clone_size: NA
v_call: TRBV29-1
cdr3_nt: TGCAGTGGTTGGCAGGGTCCCTATGGCTACACCTTC
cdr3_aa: CSGWQGPYGYTF

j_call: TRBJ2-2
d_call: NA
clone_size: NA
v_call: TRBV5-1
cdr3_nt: TGCGCCAGCAGCAGAATAACCTTGGGGCCCGGGACTCGCTCCGGGGAGCTGTTTTTT
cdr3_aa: CASSRITLGPGTRSGELFF